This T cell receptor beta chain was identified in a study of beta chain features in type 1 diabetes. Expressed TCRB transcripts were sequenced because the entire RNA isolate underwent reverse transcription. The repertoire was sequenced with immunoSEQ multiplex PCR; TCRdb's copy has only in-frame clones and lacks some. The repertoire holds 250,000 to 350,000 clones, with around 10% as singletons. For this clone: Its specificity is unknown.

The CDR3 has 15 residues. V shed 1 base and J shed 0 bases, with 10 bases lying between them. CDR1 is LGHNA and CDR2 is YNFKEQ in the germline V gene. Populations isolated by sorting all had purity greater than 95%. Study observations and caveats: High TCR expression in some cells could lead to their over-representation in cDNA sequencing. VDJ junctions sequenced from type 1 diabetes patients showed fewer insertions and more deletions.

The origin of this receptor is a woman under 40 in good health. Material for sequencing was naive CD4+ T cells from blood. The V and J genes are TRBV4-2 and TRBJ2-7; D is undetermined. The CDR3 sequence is CASSQGRSSSYEQYF. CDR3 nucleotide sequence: TGTGCCAGCAGCCAAGGGAGAAGTTCCTCCTACGAGCAGTACTTC.